This T cell receptor (beta chain) originates from a study of blood T cell repertoires in COVID-19. Study-wide context: The study drew acute and convalescent COVID-19 samples from the United States, Italy and Spain.

Some clones are missing from TCRdb's copy, which holds only in-frame ones; the method was immunoSEQ multiplex PCR. Of about 300,000 clones listed, approximately 89% were seen once; the top ten hold roughly 3%. Recruits, aged roughly 18 to 95 years, lived in 24 US areas. Donors were grouped by their self-reported clinical history. Germline V gives CDR1 LNHDA, CDR2 SQIVND (reference sequence). The CDR3 is 13 residues long. Trimming at V came to 4 bases and at J to 6 bases, leaving 3 bases not matched to a gene. Sequencing was performed on PBMCs or T cells enriched from blood (not recorded which). The rearrangement uses TRBV19 and TRBJ1-5; the match to TRBD1 covers 7 bases. The TCR originated in a woman under 30 who had recovered from COVID-19. CDR3 amino acids: CASSTTGAQPQHF. CDR3 sequence (DNA): TGTGCCAGTAGTACCACAGGGGCTCAGCCCCAGCATTTT. Drawing the rest from reference TRBV19 and TRBJ1-5, the complete variable domain is DGGITQSPKYLFRKEGQNVTLSCEQNLNHDAMYWYRQDPGQGLRLIYYSQIVNDFQKGDIAEGYSVSREKKESFPLTVTSAQKNPTAFYLCASSTTGAQPQHFGDGTRLSIL.